This TCR beta chain was documented in a study of T cells in Graves' hyperthyroidism and ophthalmopathy. This clonotype was seen many times. Antigen unknown. Criteria for exclusion of patients were uncontrolled infection, other autoimmune disease, pregnancy or lactation. 10 ml of fresh peripheral blood supplied the PBMCs. Study results and caveats: Ophthalmopathy and stable hyperthyroidism were separated by a 13 V-J model.

Amplified TCR beta CDR3 regions came from RNA transcripts. HTBI primers were employed in a first-round RT-PCR of the TCR CDR3. TCRdb used MiXCR to reprocess the multiplex PCR reads, holding one entry per CDR3 protein. This sample yields about 690,000 distinct CDR3 sequences, of which around a sixth are seen a single time; 15% to 19% belongs to the top ten. Germline V CDR1 and CDR2: SNHLY, FYNNEI. The CDR3 is 14 residues long. Deletions cut 4 bases from V and 2 bases from J, with 9 bases between. The material sequenced was blood. The receptor's source is a man aged 50 to 60 with Graves' hyperthyroidism. The chain has TRBV2 and TRBJ2-1; D is ambiguous. CDR3 sequence (DNA): TGTGCCAGCAGTGGGAGCTGGACCTACAATGAGCAGTTCTTC. This sequence encodes CASSGSWTYNEQFF. The whole variable domain, filled in from reference TRBV2 and TRBJ2-1, reads EPEVTQTPSHQVTQMGQEVILRCVPISNHLYFYWYRQILGQKVEFLVSFYNNEISEKSEIFDDQFSVERPDGSNFTLKIRSTKLEDSAMYFCASSGSWTYNEQFFGPGTRLTVL.